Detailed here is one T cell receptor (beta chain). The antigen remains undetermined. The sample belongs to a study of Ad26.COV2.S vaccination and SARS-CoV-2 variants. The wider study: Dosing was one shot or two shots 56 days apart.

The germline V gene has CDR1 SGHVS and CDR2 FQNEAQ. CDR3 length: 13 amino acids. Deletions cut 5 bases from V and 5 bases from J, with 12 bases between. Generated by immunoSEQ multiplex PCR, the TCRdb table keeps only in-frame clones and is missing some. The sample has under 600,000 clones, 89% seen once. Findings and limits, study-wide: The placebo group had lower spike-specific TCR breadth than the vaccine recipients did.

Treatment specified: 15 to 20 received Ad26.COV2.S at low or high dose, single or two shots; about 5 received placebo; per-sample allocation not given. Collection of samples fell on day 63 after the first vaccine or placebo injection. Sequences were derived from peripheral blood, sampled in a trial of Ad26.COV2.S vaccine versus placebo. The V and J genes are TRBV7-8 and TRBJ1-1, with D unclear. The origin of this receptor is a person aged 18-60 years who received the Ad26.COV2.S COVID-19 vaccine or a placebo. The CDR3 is CASSRQWGTEAFF. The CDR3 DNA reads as TGTGCCAGCAGCCGGCAATGGGGAACTGAAGCTTTCTTT.